The rows below give T cell receptor beta chains drawn from one sample of a study of blood T cell repertoires in COVID-19. Clones were read by immunoSEQ multiplex PCR, and TCRdb kept only the in-frame ones, dropping some. The sample records 350,000 to 450,000 clones, roughly 90% being singletons. Sequencing used peripheral blood. The receptors shown here come from a woman between 35 and 50 years old with COVID-19, enrolled during active disease. Each CDR3 is given with its conserved first and last residue. D genes are given only for firm matches. Clone size is stated in some rows and not others, as once, few, many or a class when expanded.

d_call	v_call	j_call	clone_size	cdr3_nt	cdr3_aa
TRBD1	TRBV5-1	TRBJ1-5	NA	TGCGCCAGCAGCCCGGGGACAGAGGGTGATAGCAATCAGCCCCAGCATTTT	CASSPGTEGDSNQPQHF
NA	TRBV19	TRBJ2-1	NA	TGTGCCAGTAGTATGGTGGGGGCGGACTACAATGAGCAGTTCTTC	CASSMVGADYNEQFF
NA	TRBV6-4	TRBJ2-7	NA	TGTGCCAGCAGTGCGCGTCCAAGCGCCTTTGACGAGCAGTACTTC	CASSARPSAFDEQYF
TRBD1	TRBV5-4	TRBJ1-1	NA	TGTGCCAGCAGCCCCAAGGGACAGACGAACACTGAAGCTTTCTTT	CASSPKGQTNTEAFF
NA	TRBV28	TRBJ2-3	NA	TGTGCCAGCAGTTTAGGGCAGACCGGCCTTATCACAGATACGCAGTATTTT	CASSLGQTGLITDTQYF
NA	TRBV3-1/TRBV3-2	TRBJ1-2	NA	TGTGCCAGCAGCCCGGGCCCGGGGCAGGGGGGCTACACCTTC	CASSPGPGQGGYTF
NA	TRBV3-1/TRBV3-2	TRBJ1-5	NA	TGTGCCAGCAGCCAAGATCCTATATCCAATGGTCAGCCCCAGCATTTT	CASSQDPISNGQPQHF
TRBD1	TRBV10-3	TRBJ2-5	NA	TGTGCCGTCCGGGACAGAGGGAAGGAGACCCAGTACTTC	CAVRDRGKETQYF
NA	TRBV5-1	TRBJ1-2	few	TGCGCCAGCAGCTTGGCCCAGAACTATGGCTACACCTTC	CASSLAQNYGYTF
TRBD1	TRBV5-4	TRBJ1-2	NA	TGTGCCAGCAGCCAGAGGACAGGCACGAGTTATGGCTACACCTTC	CASSQRTGTSYGYTF
NA	TRBV3-1/TRBV3-2	TRBJ1-1	NA	TGTGCCAGCAGCCAAGATCGGAGGGGTAACACTGAAGCTTTCTTT	CASSQDRRGNTEAFF
NA	TRBV5-1	TRBJ1-1	NA	TGCGCCAGCAGCCAGGCGATTCCAGGGTTAAACACTGAAGCTTTCTTT	CASSQAIPGLNTEAFF
NA	TRBV21-1	TRBJ1-5	NA	TGTGCCAGCAGCAACATCAGCGGGTGTAATCAGCCCCAGCATTTT	CASSNISGCNQPQHF
TRBD1	TRBV4-3	TRBJ1-6	NA	TGCGCCAGCAGCCAAGAATGGACAGGACCCTTGGCTATCACCCTCCACTTT	CASSQEWTGPLAITLHF
NA	TRBV10-3	TRBJ2-4	NA	TGTGCCATCAGTGAGTTGCGGTCCTCGGGCTCCGGGCAGGGCATTCAGTACTTC	CAISELRSSGSGQGIQYF
TRBD1	TRBV5-4	TRBJ2-3	NA	TGTGCCAGCAGCCCGACAGGGGCTTCCACAGATACGCAGTATTTT	CASSPTGASTDTQYF
TRBD1	TRBV7-6	TRBJ2-2	once	TGTGCCAGCAGCTCCCCCGCGGGACAGGGGATGACCGGGGAGCTGTTTTTT	CASSSPAGQGMTGELFF
NA	TRBV6-2/TRBV6-3	TRBJ1-1	NA	TGTGCCAGCAGTTCCCTTATAGGGGTAGGTGGTGGGAACACTGAAGCTTTCTTT	CASSSLIGVGGGNTEAFF
TRBD2	TRBV6-4	TRBJ2-5	NA	TGTGCCAGCAGTTCAGGAGGACTAGCTAAAGAGACCCAGTACTTC	CASSSGGLAKETQYF
NA	TRBV4-2	TRBJ1-4	NA	TGTGCCAGCAGCTTACCAGGGGCGGGTGAAAAACTGTTTTTT	CASSLPGAGEKLFF
TRBD2	TRBV7-8	TRBJ2-3	NA	TGTGCCAGCAGCTTCGGGACTAGCGGGAGGGCAGGCACAGATACGCAGTATTTT	CASSFGTSGRAGTDTQYF
TRBD2	TRBV5-4	TRBJ2-1	NA	TGTGCCAGCAGCTTGGGGTCGGCAGCGGGGGGTATCGGGAATGAGCAGTTCTTC	CASSLGSAAGGIGNEQFF
NA	TRBV7-2	TRBJ1-1	few	TGTGCCAGCAGCTTAAAAACCCTTACCCCGACAGGCCTGAACACTGAAGCTTTCTTT	CASSLKTLTPTGLNTEAFF
NA	TRBV5-1	TRBJ2-7	NA	TGCGCCAGCAGCTTGGCGGTAGCGGTAAGGGAGCGGCAGTACTTC	CASSLAVAVRERQYF
TRBD2	TRBV3-1/TRBV3-2	TRBJ2-1	NA	TGTGCCAGCAGCCAGGGCGAGCGGGGGGGCCGGAGTGAGCAGTTCTTC	CASSQGERGGRSEQFF
NA	TRBV7-3	TRBJ2-7	once	TGTGCCAGCAGCGTTAGTCTACCACCCCACGAGCAGTACTTC	CASSVSLPPHEQYF
NA	TRBV5-1	TRBJ2-3	NA	TGCGCCAGCAGCTTGATATCGACAGATACGCAGTATTTT	CASSLISTDTQYF
TRBD1	TRBV29-1	TRBJ1-4	NA	TGCAGCGTTGAAGGCCAGGGGGCTAAAAAACTGTTTTTT	CSVEGQGAKKLFF
TRBD1	TRBV9	TRBJ1-5	NA	TGTGCCAGCAGCGTAACAGGGGGTTATAATCAGCCCCAGCATTTT	CASSVTGGYNQPQHF
TRBD1	TRBV5-1	TRBJ1-3	NA	TGCGCCAGCAGCTCCGACAGGGTCGGAAACACCATATATTTT	CASSSDRVGNTIYF
NA	TRBV10-3	TRBJ1-2	NA	TGTGCCATCAGTGAGGGGAGGACCCACACCTTC	CAISEGRTHTF
NA	TRBV28	TRBJ1-2	NA	TGTGCCAGCACCCAAGCCGCCTGGGGCTACACCTTC	CASTQAAWGYTF
TRBD2	TRBV28	TRBJ2-2	NA	TGTGCCAGCAGACCGGGACTAGCGAACACCGGGGAGCTGTTTTTT	CASRPGLANTGELFF
NA	TRBV7-9	TRBJ2-1	NA	TGTGCCAGCAGCTTAGCGCTCAGGGATAACAATGAGCAGTTCTTC	CASSLALRDNNEQFF
TRBD1	TRBV6-6	TRBJ1-1	once	TGTGCCAGCAGAGTACCGGGACAGGGGAGGAACACTGAAGCTTTCTTT	CASRVPGQGRNTEAFF
NA	TRBV20-1	TRBJ2-2	NA	TGCAGTGCTAGTCTCGACAGCTTGAACACCGGGGAGCTGTTTTTT	CSASLDSLNTGELFF
TRBD1	TRBV2	TRBJ1-4	NA	TGTGCCAGCTCGAAAGGAGGGACAGTTAATGAAAAACTGTTTTTT	CASSKGGTVNEKLFF
NA	TRBV18	TRBJ2-5	NA	TGTGCCAGCGCCCGGGGGAACACAGAGACCCAGTACTTC	CASARGNTETQYF
NA	TRBV11-2	TRBJ1-1	NA	TGTGCCAGCAGCCCGAGCAGGGTTGAAGCTTTCTTT	CASSPSRVEAFF
NA	TRBV5-6	TRBJ1-3	NA	TGTGCCAGCAGCTTGGCCCCAAGATCGAGCTCTGGAAACACCATATATTTT	CASSLAPRSSSGNTIYF
NA	TRBV5-1	TRBJ1-1	NA	TGCGCCAGCAGCGTAGACAGCACTGAAGCTTTCTTT	CASSVDSTEAFF
NA	TRBV4-1	TRBJ1-2	NA	TGCGCCAGCAGCCAACAAAACCAGTACAGATCTGGCTACACCTTC	CASSQQNQYRSGYTF
TRBD1	TRBV11-2	TRBJ1-2	NA	TGTGCCAGCAGCTTCGGACCGGGACAGGGCACGCCTTTCTTC	CASSFGPGQGTPFF
NA	TRBV19	TRBJ1-2	NA	TGTGCCAGTAGACCCCAAAGCAAGTTCCCCGTTTATGGCTACACCTTC	CASRPQSKFPVYGYTF
TRBD1	TRBV14	TRBJ1-3	NA	TGTGCCAGCAGCCACCTCGTCCTAGACAGGGCCCTCTCTGGAAACACCATATATTTT	CASSHLVLDRALSGNTIYF
NA	TRBV27	TRBJ1-2	NA	TGTGCCAGCAGACCGTGGGGAGGGGGAGAGAACTATGGCTACACCTTC	CASRPWGGGENYGYTF
NA	TRBV20-1	TRBJ1-4	NA	TGCAGTGCTAGGATGCGAGAAAAACTGTTTTTT	CSARMREKLFF
NA	TRBV28	TRBJ1-4	NA	TGTGCCAGCAGTGGGGCACCCTTTGAAAAACTGTTTTTT	CASSGAPFEKLFF
NA	TRBV21-1	TRBJ1-4	NA	TGTGCCAGCAGCCCCAGGGGTCGGGGTGAAAAACTGTTTTTT	CASSPRGRGEKLFF
TRBD1	TRBV6-5	TRBJ2-7	NA	TGTGCCAGCAGTTACTCGGGGACAGGAGTTTACGAGCAGTACTTC	CASSYSGTGVYEQYF
TRBD1	TRBV5-1	TRBJ1-5	few	TGCGCCAGCAGCGCCGGGACAGGGGATCAGCCCCAGCATTTT	CASSAGTGDQPQHF
TRBD2	TRBV27	TRBJ2-1	NA	TGTGCCAGCACCCTACTAGCGGGAGGTGGATATGAGCAGTTCTTC	CASTLLAGGGYEQFF
NA	TRBV6-5	TRBJ2-1	NA	TGTGCCAGCAGTTACGAGTATGAGCAGTTCTTC	CASSYEYEQFF
TRBD1	TRBV4-2	TRBJ1-2	NA	TGTGCCAGCAGCCAACCGACACAGGGGGCTTATGGCTACACCTTC	CASSQPTQGAYGYTF
NA	TRBV7-2	TRBJ2-5	NA	TGTGCCAGCAGCTCGGACCGCCAGGGGTCGGAGACCCAGTACTTC	CASSSDRQGSETQYF
NA	TRBV19	TRBJ1-2	NA	TGTGCCAGTAGGGTGAGCTATGGCTACACCTTC	CASRVSYGYTF